This T cell receptor (beta chain) was captured in a study of T cell responses to AZD1222 COVID-19 vaccine. The ends were cut back, 3 bases at V and 7 bases at J, with 12 bases in the middle. The CDR3 totals 12 residues. The germline V gene has CDR1 GTSNPN and CDR2 SVGIG (reference sequence). Generated by immunoSEQ multiplex PCR, the TCRdb table keeps only in-frame clones and is missing some. Found here are some 150,000 clones, roughly 85% of them singletons; the top ten hold about 8%. The input for sequencing was peripheral blood, taken on day 0 of AZD1222 vaccination. The genes are TRBV30 and TRBJ1-2; no clear D gene. The clonotype originates from an adult in good health. CDR3 amino acids: CAWRQDPGGYTF. CDR3 in DNA: TGTGCCTGGAGGCAGGACCCGGGTGGCTACACCTTC. The full variable domain, in which reference TRBV30 and TRBJ1-2 provide the parts outside the CDR3, is SQTIHQWPATLVQPVGSPLSLECTVEGTSNPNLYWYRQAAGRGLQLLFYSVGIGQISSEVPQNLSASRPQDRQFILSSKKLLLSDSGFYLCAWRQDPGGYTFGSGTRLTVV.